The 11 T cell receptor beta chains below were found in one sample sequenced in a study. In TCRdb, the RT-PCR reads were re-called with MiXCR into one record per CDR3 protein. This table holds hundreds of thousands of distinct CDR3 sequences, 13% to 15% found once. The source material was memory CD4+ T cells from blood. Every receptor here comes from a female donor in good health, serving as a healthy control.

This clonotype was counted only a few times. The chain couples TRBV20-1 to TRBJ1-1; D might be TRBD1 (5 bases). The germline V and J ends were trimmed by 0 bases and 4 bases, with 9 bases remaining between them. Germline assignment: CDR1 DFQATT and CDR2 SNEGSKA (reference sequence). The CDR3 is made up of 13 amino acids. The CDR3 spells CSARDSGSTEAFF. In nucleotides, the CDR3 is TGCAGTGCTAGAGATTCAGGGAGCACTGAAGCTTTCTTT.

The V and J genes are TRBV4-3 and TRBJ2-3; 8 bases align to TRBD2. The V gene's germline CDR1 is LGHNA and CDR2 YSLEER. Germline trimming cut 0 bases from V and 4 bases from J; bases unmatched to any gene: 15. The CDR3 contains 19 residues. The CDR3 sequence: CASSQEAPAGGLRADTQYF. The CDR3 nucleotides are TGCGCCAGCAGCCAAGAGGCCCCGGCGGGGGGCCTCAGGGCAGATACGCAGTATTTT.

This clonotype was observed many times. This chain uses TRBV12-3 or TRBV12-4 with TRBJ1-5, with D tentatively TRBD1 (5 bases). The V gene lost 3 bases and the J gene lost 7 bases, with 13 bases spanning the gap. There are 14 residues in the CDR3. In DNA form, the CDR3 reads TGTGCCAGCAGTTTCGGGCAGGGTGGACAGCCCCAGCATTTT. Protein product: CASSFGQGGQPQHF.

This clonotype was seen more than once but under ten times. This rearrangement joins TRBV9 to TRBJ1-5; 7 bases map to TRBD1. J gave up 6 bases and V 3 bases, and 12 bases lay outside the gene matches. This CDR3 is built from 16 residues. Germline-derived CDR1 and CDR2 are SGDLS and YYNGEE. The CDR3 DNA sequence: TGTGCCAGCAGCGCCACTACAGGGGAGGGTGGTCAGCCCCAGCATTTT. Protein sequence: CASSATTGEGGQPQHF.

This clonotype was recorded many times. This rearrangement joins TRBV6-5 to TRBJ2-7, with D possibly matching TRBD2 (6 bases). The CDR3 has 15 residues. V lost 5 bases, J lost 0 bases, and 14 bases lay in between. Germline V gene lookup returns CDR1 MNHEY and CDR2 SVGAGI. CDR3 coding DNA: TGTGCCAGCAGTCGCGGGGTCCCGAGCTCCTACGAGCAGTACTTC. Translating it yields CASSRGVPSSYEQYF.

This clonotype has a count of ten or more. The chain combines TRBV6-5 with TRBJ1-2, with D unclear. There are 17 residues in the CDR3. The germline V gene has CDR1 MNHEY and CDR2 SVGAGI. Trimming removed 6 bases at V and 0 bases at J, with 20 bases between. The CDR3 DNA reads as TGTGCCAGCAGGGATACAATGCCTAGTGTAGCTAACTATGGCTACACCTTC. It codes for CASRDTMPSVANYGYTF.

This rearrangement joins TRBV6-5 to TRBJ2-1, with D perhaps matching TRBD1 (6 bases). Trimming cost V 0 bases and J 5 bases, with 8 bases left between them. Looked up from germline, CDR1 is MNHEY and CDR2 is SVGAGI. CDR3 length equals 14 residues. DNA of the CDR3: TGTGCCAGCAGTTACTCGGGGGCCCACAATGAGCAGTTCTTC. The encoded protein is CASSYSGAHNEQFF.

To note about this clonotype: A read error is possible here, since a much larger clone lies one base away. The chain links TRBV20-1 to TRBJ2-7; 9 nucleotides match TRBD2. V dropped 4 bases and J dropped 5; count of bases not matched to a gene: 15. The CDR3 has 16 residues. Germline lookup yields CDR1 DFQATT and CDR2 SNEGSKA (reference sequence). The CDR3 DNA sequence: TGCAGTGCTAAACTGCTGGGGGCTAGCGGGATCGACGAGCAGTACTTC. Its protein is CSAKLLGASGIDEQYF.

This chain uses TRBV3-1 with TRBJ1-5; D ambiguous. V lost 1 base and J lost 3, with 4 bases in between. Germline V CDR1 and CDR2: LGHDT, YNNKEL (reference sequence). This CDR3 has 13 amino acids. The CDR3 protein is CASSQGVNQPQHF. CDR3 nucleotide sequence: TGTGCCAGCAGCCAAGGGGTCAATCAGCCCCAGCATTTT.

This clonotype showed up just a few times. The V call is TRBV4-3, the J call TRBJ2-3, with D unresolved. The CDR3 sequence is 13 residues long. V was shortened by 1 base and J by 3 bases, with 5 bases between the two germline ends. CDR1 is LGHNA and CDR2 is YSLEER in the germline V gene. The CDR3 sequence is CASSQASTDTQYF. The DNA of the CDR3 is TGCGCCAGCAGCCAAGCTTCTACAGATACGCAGTATTTT.

The V gene is TRBV3-1, the J gene TRBJ1-4, with 7 positions matching TRBD1. The CDR3 covers 16 residues. From germline, CDR1 is LGHDT and CDR2 YNNKEL (reference sequence). J was trimmed by 5 bases and V by 4 bases; bases with no gene match: 10. The CDR3 region is CASSPKKTGLNEKLFF. CDR3 in DNA: TGTGCCAGCAGCCCCAAAAAGACAGGGTTAAATGAAAAACTGTTTTTT.